What follows are 26 T cell receptor beta chains derived from one specimen sequenced in a study of blood T cell repertoires in COVID-19. Here immunoSEQ multiplex PCR was the method, and the copy in TCRdb shows in-frame clones only, minus some. Here the sample spans roughly 180,000 clones, approximately 81% being singletons. The sample comprised PBMCs or T cells enriched from blood (not recorded which). The receptors shown here come from a woman in her forties with acute COVID-19.

The chain carries TRBV3-1 (or the pseudogene TRBV3-2) and TRBJ1-1; D remains unclear. This CDR3 region has 12 residues. The germline gives CDR1 LGHDT, CDR2 YNNKEL (reference sequence). V dropped 5 bases and J dropped 4 bases, with 8 bases sitting between them. CDR3 DNA: TGTGCCAGCAGCAGGCGGGCCACTGAAGCTTTCTTT. Its protein is CASSRRATEAFF.

V and J are TRBV11-2 and TRBJ2-1; 8 nucleotides align to TRBD1. Germline lookup yields CDR1 SGHAT and CDR2 FQNNGV. CDR3 length: 20 residues. V lost 0 bases to trimming and J lost 1 base; unmatched junction nucleotides: 14. CDR3: CASSLDLVGFRDRSYNEQFF. CDR3 nucleotides: TGTGCCAGCAGCTTAGATCTGGTCGGATTCCGGGACAGGTCCTACAATGAGCAGTTCTTC.

The V and J genes are TRBV27 and TRBJ1-1, with 10 bases lining up with TRBD1. With V trimmed by 2 bases and J by 5 bases, 2 bases remained unmatched. The CDR3 sequence is 14 residues long. Germline CDR1 is MNHEY and CDR2 is SMNVEV (reference sequence). The CDR3: CASSLRTGGTEAFF. For the CDR3, the DNA is TGTGCCAGCAGTTTAAGGACAGGGGGAACTGAAGCTTTCTTT.

The chain combines TRBV10-1 with TRBJ2-3, with a tentative D call TRBD2 (5 bases). Trimming stripped 10 bases from V and 1 base from J, with 9 bases between. The CDR3 spans 12 residues. The germline gives CDR1 WNHNN, CDR2 SYGVQD (reference sequence). The CDR3 protein is CAIGECTDTQYF. In nucleotides, the CDR3 is TGCGCCATCGGGGAGTGCACAGATACGCAGTATTTT.

V usage is TRBV5-6 and J usage is TRBJ1-5; the D gene is possibly TRBD1 (6 bases). Germline lookup yields CDR1 SGHDT and CDR2 YYEEEE. Trimming took off 2 bases at V and 1 base at J, with 16 bases between the two ends. There are 17 residues in the CDR3. CDR3 loop: CASSFRGQRISNQPQHF. CDR3 nucleotide sequence: TGTGCCAGCAGCTTTCGCGGACAGCGGATAAGCAATCAGCCCCAGCATTTT.

The chain links TRBV3-1 (or the pseudogene TRBV3-2) to TRBJ1-1; 8 bases line up with TRBD1. The V gene end was trimmed by 4 bases and the J gene end by 4 bases; junction bases not matched to a gene: 5. The germline gives CDR1 LGHDT, CDR2 YNNKEL (reference sequence). CDR3 length: 14 amino acids. This CDR3 reads CASSLGQGVTEAFF. CDR3 DNA: TGTGCCAGCAGCCTCGGACAGGGAGTCACTGAAGCTTTCTTT.

This clone has ten or more counts. The V call is TRBV11-2, the J call TRBJ2-1, with 11 bases identical to TRBD2. CDR3 length: 15 amino acids. Germline-derived CDR1 and CDR2 are SGHAT and FQNNGV. J lost 8 bases, V lost 7 bases, and 10 bases had no gene match. In nucleotides, the CDR3 is TGTGCCAGCACCGATAGCGGGAGGGCCGTTGATGAGCAGTTCTTC. Translating gives CASTDSGRAVDEQFF.

The chain uses TRBV11-3 and TRBJ1-1; D remains ambiguous. This CDR3 has 14 amino acids. Trimming took 3 bases from V and 1 from J, leaving 9 bases between them. Germline V gene sequence: CDR1 SGHNT, CDR2 YENEEA. The CDR3 DNA reads TGTGCCAGCAGCTTGGGCAGGTCGAACACTGAAGCTTTCTTT. It is translated as CASSLGRSNTEAFF. The complete variable domain, with remaining parts taken from reference TRBV11-3 and TRBJ1-1, reads EAGVVQSPRYKIIEKKQPVAFWCNPISGHNTLYWYLQNLGQGPELLIRYENEEAVDDSQLPKDRFSAERLKGVDSTLKIQPAELGDSAVYLCASSLGRSNTEAFFGQGTRLTVV.

The chain recombines TRBV5-1 with TRBJ1-2; D remains unclear. CDR1 is SGHRS and CDR2 is YFSETQ in the germline V gene. V was trimmed by 2 bases and J by 4 bases, leaving 9 bases between them. The CDR3 covers 13 residues. The CDR3 loop is CASSFGEGYGYTF. The CDR3 coding sequence is TGCGCCAGCAGCTTCGGCGAGGGCTATGGCTACACCTTC.

The chain has TRBV7-6 and TRBJ2-1; a possible D gene is TRBD2 (6 bases). V shed 1 base and J shed 4 bases, with 11 bases lying between them. Germline-derived CDR1 and CDR2 are SGHVS and FNYEAQ. The CDR3 runs 15 residues. The CDR3 sequence is CASSLERGIYNEQFF. The CDR3 DNA reads TGTGCCAGCAGCTTAGAACGCGGGATTTACAATGAGCAGTTCTTC.

The rearrangement links TRBV9 to TRBJ2-5; D possibly corresponds to TRBD2 (6 bases). The length of the CDR3 is 16 residues. V was pared by 0 bases and J by 5 bases, with 17 bases between. In germline, CDR1 is SGDLS, CDR2 YYNGEE. This CDR3 is CASSVAAGIGVETQYF. The CDR3 DNA is TGTGCCAGCAGCGTAGCGGCGGGGATAGGTGTGGAGACCCAGTACTTC.

This chain links TRBV2 with TRBJ2-4; 8 bases fit TRBD2. CDR3 length: 14 amino acids. With V trimmed by 8 bases and J by 2 bases, 5 bases remained unmatched. Germline V lookup: CDR1 SNHLY, CDR2 FYNNEI. CDR3 DNA: TGTGCCAGCGACAGCGGGAGCCCCAAAAACATTCAGTACTTC. Protein sequence: CASDSGSPKNIQYF.

V gene TRBV2 combines with J gene TRBJ2-7; D is unclear. Germline V CDR1 and CDR2: SNHLY, FYNNEI. CDR3 length: 14 amino acids. Trimming took off 5 bases at V and 3 bases at J, with 14 bases between the two ends. CDR3 nucleotide sequence: TGTGCCAGCAGTAGAATAGCTTCGATCTACGAGCAGTACGTC. Translating it yields CASSRIASIYEQYV.

The chain employs TRBV20-1 and TRBJ1-4, with D hard to call. The CDR3 has 11 amino acids. Germline-derived CDR1 and CDR2 are DFQATT and SNEGSKA (reference sequence). The germline V and J ends were trimmed by 6 bases and 12 bases, with 14 bases remaining between them. CDR3 region: CSASGEGELFF. CDR3 in DNA: TGCAGTGCGAGCGGAGAGGGAGAACTGTTTTTT.

V usage is TRBV5-5 and J usage is TRBJ1-2; no clear D gene. The CDR3 consists of 17 residues. The germline gives CDR1 SGHKS, CDR2 YYEKEE (reference sequence). The V end lost 0 bases, the J end lost 2 bases, and 17 bases lay between the germline ends. CDR3: CASSLEAGRTPNYGYTF. CDR3 coding DNA: TGTGCCAGCAGCTTGGAGGCGGGCAGAACCCCCAACTATGGCTACACCTTC.

The chain uses TRBV2 and TRBJ2-3; D ambiguous. Germline CDR1 is SNHLY and CDR2 is FYNNEI. Trimming stripped 7 bases from V and 11 bases from J, with 10 bases between. The CDR3 is made up of 10 amino acids. In nucleotides, the CDR3 is TGTGCCAGCATCCAGGTCAAGCAGTATTTT. Translated, it gives CASIQVKQYF.

The V gene is TRBV6-6, the J gene TRBJ2-5; D is undetermined. Germline loops: CDR1 MNHNY, CDR2 SVGAGI (reference sequence). The CDR3 has 11 residues. V lost 5 bases and J 3 bases, leaving 4 bases between the germline ends. CDR3 protein: CASSAKETQYF. CDR3 in DNA: TGTGCCAGCAGTGCTAAAGAGACCCAGTACTTC.

The chain uses TRBV5-1 and TRBJ1-1, with D perhaps TRBD1 (6 bases). Trimming took 3 bases from V and 1 from J, leaving 10 bases between them. This CDR3 comprises 14 residues. In germline, CDR1 is SGHRS, CDR2 YFSETQ. CDR3 sequence: CASSWPGQNTEAFF. CDR3 DNA sequence: TGCGCCAGCAGCTGGCCGGGACAGAACACTGAAGCTTTCTTT.

The chain recombines TRBV19 with TRBJ2-5, with 9 nucleotides matching TRBD1. Trimming at V came to 5 bases and at J to 5 bases, leaving 12 bases not matched to a gene. Germline CDR1 and CDR2: LNHDA and SQIVND (reference sequence). CDR3 length equals 16 residues. The CDR3 reads CASSPLQGAMWETQYF. The CDR3 nucleotides read TGTGCCAGTAGTCCCCTACAGGGGGCTATGTGGGAGACCCAGTACTTC.

In this sample, this clone turned up a few times. The V gene is TRBV6-5, the J gene TRBJ1-2; 7 nucleotides agree with TRBD1. The V and J ends lost 7 bases and 7 bases, in that order; junction bases with no gene match: 9. There are 13 residues in the CDR3. The germline V gene encodes CDR1 MNHEY and CDR2 SVGAGI. The CDR3 spells CASKSTGPIGYTF. The DNA for the CDR3 is TGTGCCAGCAAATCGACAGGGCCAATTGGCTACACCTTC.

V gene TRBV5-1 combines with J gene TRBJ1-2; D possibly corresponds to TRBD1 (5 bases). The germline gives CDR1 SGHRS, CDR2 YFSETQ. The CDR3 spans 14 residues. Trimming removed 0 bases from V and 7 bases from J, with 13 bases in between. The CDR3 region is CASSLAGERAGYTF. The CDR3 DNA is TGCGCCAGCAGCTTGGCGGGGGAAAGGGCTGGCTACACCTTC.

The CDR3 loop reads CASSLLAGVRNEQFF. The CDR3 DNA reads TGTGCCAGCAGCCTACTAGCGGGGGTTCGGAATGAGCAGTTCTTC. The chain links TRBV3-1 (or the pseudogene TRBV3-2) to TRBJ2-1, with 11 nucleotides matching TRBD2. The germline V gene has CDR1 LGHDT and CDR2 YNNKEL (reference sequence). V was clipped by 4 bases and J by 7 bases; unmatched bases: 6. This CDR3 has 15 amino acids.

The genes are TRBV18 and TRBJ2-1, with 10 bases lining up with TRBD1. The ends lost 1 base at V and 4 bases at J; junction bases unmatched: 1. CDR1 is KGHSH, CDR2 LQKENI, per germline. The CDR3 is made up of 15 amino acids. CDR3 loop: CASSPQGQGYNEQFF. In DNA form, the CDR3 reads TGTGCCAGCTCACCACAGGGACAGGGGTACAATGAGCAGTTCTTC.

The CDR3 here is CASSPSQGAHGANVLTF. The CDR3 DNA reads TGTGCCAGCTCACCATCTCAGGGGGCGCACGGGGCCAACGTCCTGACTTTC. J is TRBJ2-6 and V is TRBV18, with TRBD1 identical over 8 bases. The CDR3 loop spans 17 amino acids. The J segment lost 4 bases and the V segment lost 2 bases, leaving 7 bases of the junction unmatched. Germline CDR1 is KGHSH and CDR2 is LQKENI.

The table lists this clone with a few counts. Other DNA sequences in the same sample also yield this CDR3. CDR3 residues: CASSIAGGGGEQFF. CDR3 bases: TGTGCCAGTAGTATAGCGGGAGGCGGGGGTGAACAGTTCTTC. This rearrangement joins TRBV19 to TRBJ2-1; 7 bases line up with TRBD2. Trimming took 1 base from V and 13 from J; bases not matched to a gene: 10. Germline V gene data show CDR1 as LNHDA and CDR2 as SQIVND (reference sequence). The CDR3 runs 14 residues.

J is TRBJ2-1 and V is TRBV6-6; 7 nucleotides agree with TRBD2. J lost 0 bases, V lost 8 bases, and 4 bases had no gene match. CDR3 length: 14 residues. CDR1 and CDR2 (germline): MNHNY, SVGAGI (reference sequence). The CDR3 spells CASGGGSSYNEQFF. In DNA, the CDR3 is TGTGCCAGCGGGGGGGGGAGCTCCTACAATGAGCAGTTCTTC.